Below are 27 T cell receptor beta chains sequenced from a single sample in a study of T cells in Graves' hyperthyroidism and ophthalmopathy. Amplified regions were TCR beta CDR3 sequences from RNA transcripts. When the TCR CDR3 underwent first-round RT-PCR, the HTBI primer set was used. TCRdb re-analysed the multiplex PCR reads in MiXCR, keeping a single row per CDR3 protein. Among around 600,000 distinct CDR3 sequences, about 45% were seen once, and the ten largest hold approximately 6.8%. What was sequenced was peripheral blood or thyroid tissue (not recorded which). The origin of the receptors is an adult man with Graves' disease, either hyperthyroidism or ophthalmopathy (not recorded which).

Turning to this clonotype: At one of its ends the junction is not consistent with the germline gene, which may arise from a read error. CDR3 sequence: CASSQKRAGYEQYF. CDR3 coding DNA: TGCGCCAGCAGCCAGAAAAGGGCGGGCTACGAGCAGTACTTC. This chain joins TRBV2 and TRBJ2-7, with TRBD2 as a possible D gene (5 bases). CDR3 length: 14 residues. From germline, CDR1 is SNHLY and CDR2 FYNNEI.

This clonotype was recorded a few times. The chain employs TRBV19 and TRBJ1-1, with D uncertain. The germline V gene has CDR1 LNHDA and CDR2 SQIVND (reference sequence). There are 14 residues in the CDR3. Trimming stripped 3 bases from V and 1 base from J, with 9 bases between. CDR3 residues: CASSITGRNTEAFF. The CDR3 DNA reads TGTGCCAGTAGTATCACGGGGAGGAACACTGAAGCTTTCTTT.

The rearrangement joins TRBV19 to TRBJ2-7; D possibly corresponds to TRBD2 (6 bases). This CDR3 has 15 residues. Germline V gene data show CDR1 as LNHDA and CDR2 as SQIVND (reference sequence). The V end lost 1 base, the J end lost 6 bases, and 16 bases lay between the germline ends. CDR3 amino acids: CASSIVGDSYAEQYF. Here the CDR3 DNA reads TGTGCCAGTAGTATAGTAGGGGACTCCTATGCCGAGCAGTACTTC.

This clonotype was counted ten times or more. J is TRBJ2-6 and V is TRBV5-6; D is tentatively TRBD1 or TRBD2 (5 bases each). V was pared by 6 bases and J by 4 bases, with 11 bases between. The germline CDR1 and CDR2 sequences are SGHDT and YYEEEE. The CDR3 totals 14 residues. The chain's CDR3 is CASTFGAGANVLTF. The CDR3 nucleotides are TGTGCCAGCACCTTCGGGGCCGGGGCCAACGTCCTGACTTTC.

For this clonotype: A single base separates this from a much larger clone, so it may be a read error. The chain has TRBV2 and TRBJ2-7, with a possible D match to TRBD1 (6 bases). The CDR3 spans 12 residues. Trimming stripped 2 bases from V and 6 bases from J, with 8 bases between. CDR1 and CDR2 from the germline V gene are SNHLY and FYNNEI. The CDR3 here is CASSERQVEQYF. The CDR3, as DNA: TGTGCCAGCAGTGAACGACAGGTCGAGCAGTACTTC.

DNA for the CDR3: TGTGCCAGCAGCGTTAGCACAGGGAACTATGGCTACACCTTC. It specifies CASSVSTGNYGYTF. The chain joins TRBV7-2 to TRBJ1-2; possibly TRBD1 for D (6 bases). This CDR3 is 14 amino acids long. Trimming shortened V by 5 bases and J by 2 bases, and 12 bases separated the two germline ends. Germline CDR1 reads SGHTA; CDR2 reads FQGNSA. The full variable domain, rest sourced from reference TRBV7-2 and TRBJ1-2, is GAGVSQSPSNKVTEKGKDVELRCDPISGHTALYWYRQSLGQGLEFLIYFQGNSAPDKSGLPSDRFSAERTGGSVSTLTIQRTQQEDSAVYLCASSVSTGNYGYTFGSGTRLTVV.

This chain connects TRBV4-2 to TRBJ1-2; D is possibly TRBD1 (5 bases). V lost 3 bases to trimming and J lost 12 bases, with 20 bases between them. The CDR3 covers 14 residues. The germline gives CDR1 LGHNA, CDR2 YNFKEQ. This CDR3 is CASSQAGTSLANTF. The DNA of the CDR3 is TGTGCCAGCAGCCAGGCCGGGACCTCCCTTGCTAACACCTTC.

The rearrangement uses TRBV2 and TRBJ1-2, with TRBD1 identical over 8 bases. V lost 11 bases and J lost 4; bases outside the gene matches: 12. This CDR3 is built from 14 residues. CDR1 and CDR2 (germline): SNHLY, FYNNEI. The DNA of the CDR3 is TGTGCCGACCGGGACAGGCAGCTAGTCTATGGCTACACCTTC. Translation gives CADRDRQLVYGYTF.

CDR3 coding DNA: TGTGCCACCAGTAGGAGCGGGGACAGGCAAGCTAACTATGGCTACACCTTC. It is translated as CATSRSGDRQANYGYTF. This chain connects TRBV24-1 to TRBJ1-2; 8 bases map to TRBD1. With 6 bases clipped from V and 0 bases from J, the junction kept 11 bases outside the gene matches. Germline lookup yields CDR1 KGHDR and CDR2 SFDVKD. This CDR3 is built from 17 residues.

A few counts support this clonotype. This rearrangement joins TRBV2 to TRBJ1-6; D remains ambiguous. Germline assignment: CDR1 SNHLY and CDR2 FYNNEI. The CDR3 has 14 residues. Trimming left V 4 bases short and J 7 bases short, with 11 bases between. As DNA, the CDR3 is TGTGCCAGCAGTGGGGGTGGTGGGAATTCACCCCTCCACTTT. Translated: CASSGGGGNSPLHF.

This clonotype showed up just a few times. This sequence joins TRBV7-9 and TRBJ2-7; the D gene could be TRBD1 or TRBD2 (5 bases each). V was cut by 3 bases and J by 1 base, with 10 bases left in between. This CDR3 is built from 14 residues. Germline CDR1 reads SEHNR; CDR2 reads FQNEAQ (reference sequence). The CDR3, as DNA: TGTGCCAGCAGCTTGGGGGTTAATTCCTACGAGCAGTACTTC. Protein sequence: CASSLGVNSYEQYF.

As DNA, the CDR3 is TGTGCCAGCAGCTCGCGCAATCTAGCAACTAATGAAAAACTGTTTTTT. It yields the protein CASSSRNLATNEKLFF. V and J are TRBV7-9 and TRBJ1-4; D uncertain. This CDR3 has 16 residues. Per germline, CDR1 SEHNR and CDR2 FQNEAQ (reference sequence). Trimming removed 4 bases at V and 0 bases at J, with 12 bases between.

The sample holds a few counts of this clonotype. V and J are TRBV5-1 and TRBJ1-5, with D unclear. Germline V lookup: CDR1 SGHRS, CDR2 YFSETQ. The V and J ends lost 0 bases and 4 bases respectively, with 8 bases between them. The CDR3 length is 14 residues. In DNA form, the CDR3 reads TGCGCCAGCAGCTTGGATGGGGAAAATCAGCCCCAGCATTTT. Its translation: CASSLDGENQPQHF.

At least ten counts were recorded for this clonotype. The V call is TRBV2, the J call TRBJ1-2; D may be TRBD1 (6 bases). The CDR3 runs 13 residues. Trimming left V 7 bases short and J 4 bases short, with 13 bases between. CDR1 and CDR2 from the germline V gene are SNHLY and FYNNEI. DNA for the CDR3: TGTGCCAGCACCAGGGGCGCGGTCTATGGCTACACCTTC. Protein: CASTRGAVYGYTF. Full variable domain (outside the CDR3, taken from reference TRBV2 and TRBJ1-2): EPEVTQTPSHQVTQMGQEVILRCVPISNHLYFYWYRQILGQKVEFLVSFYNNEISEKSEIFDDQFSVERPDGSNFTLKIRSTKLEDSAMYFCASTRGAVYGYTFGSGTRLTVV.

This clonotype was observed many times. The rearrangement links TRBV2 to TRBJ1-2; 8 bases match TRBD1. The germline gives CDR1 SNHLY, CDR2 FYNNEI. The CDR3 totals 13 residues. V was clipped by 10 bases and J by 6 bases; unmatched bases: 10. As DNA, the CDR3 is TGTGCCATACGGGACAGGATTTTGGATGGCTACACCTTC. This encodes CAIRDRILDGYTF.

This sequence joins TRBV29-1 and TRBJ1-2; TRBD1 matches 7 bases. Trimming removed 5 bases from V and 7 bases from J; junction bases left unmatched: 7. Germline CDR1 is SQVTM and CDR2 is ANQGSEA. This CDR3 comprises 12 residues. CDR3: CSVRDRESGYTF. The CDR3 DNA is TGCAGCGTTAGAGACAGGGAAAGTGGCTACACCTTC.

This chain joins TRBV5-1 and TRBJ2-5, with 7 bases identical to TRBD1. The CDR3 runs 14 residues. The V segment lost 4 bases and the J segment 0 bases; nucleotides outside the gene matches: 3. Germline V gene lookup returns CDR1 SGHRS and CDR2 YFSETQ. As DNA, the CDR3 is TGCGCCAGCAGCAGGGGACAGTACCAAGAGACCCAGTACTTC. It codes for CASSRGQYQETQYF.

This chain connects TRBV19 to TRBJ1-1, with D hard to call. V lost 5 bases to trimming and J lost 1 base, with 8 bases between them. The germline CDR1 and CDR2 sequences are LNHDA and SQIVND (reference sequence). CDR3 length equals 13 residues. CDR3 amino acids: CASSLFTNTEAFF. In nucleotides, the CDR3 is TGTGCCAGTAGTTTGTTTACGAACACTGAAGCTTTCTTT. Supplemented by reference TRBV19 and TRBJ1-1, the full variable domain reads DGGITQSPKYLFRKEGQNVTLSCEQNLNHDAMYWYRQDPGQGLRLIYYSQIVNDFQKGDIAEGYSVSREKKESFPLTVTSAQKNPTAFYLCASSLFTNTEAFFGQGTRLTVV.

This clonotype was detected many times. The chain joins TRBV2 to TRBJ1-2, with 7 bases identical to TRBD1. CDR1 and CDR2 from the germline V gene are SNHLY and FYNNEI. The CDR3 extends over 14 amino acids. The V gene end was trimmed by 5 bases and the J gene end by 4 bases; junction bases not matched to a gene: 7. CDR3 DNA: TGTGCCAGCAGTTCCGGGACAGAGGTCTATGGCTACACCTTC. The encoded protein is CASSSGTEVYGYTF.

This clonotype appeared many times. The V gene is TRBV10-3, the J gene TRBJ1-4; weak D call: TRBD1 (5 bases). The CDR3 has 15 amino acids. V gave up 0 bases and J gave up 3 bases, with 8 bases separating them. Looked up from germline, CDR1 is ENHRY and CDR2 is SYGVKD. CDR3 loop: CAISESAGPNEKLFF. The CDR3 nucleotides are TGTGCCATCAGTGAGTCGGCAGGGCCTAATGAAAAACTGTTTTTT.

In the case of this clonotype: Since the CDR3 does not end with the conserved phenylalanine or tryptophan, this likely comes from a read error. The DNA is left out, because the CDR3 cannot be placed on it with certainty; the CDR3 is given as TCRdb lists it. The chain combines TRBV15 with TRBJ1-6; the table calls TRBD1, which could not be checked here. Per the germline V gene, CDR1 is LNHNV and CDR2 is YYDKDF (reference sequence). 14 amino acids form the CDR3, both terminal residues included. This CDR3 reads CATSATGTNSPLQS.

The chain is built from TRBV2 and TRBJ2-7; maybe TRBD2 (5 bases). The ends were cut back, 1 base at V and 2 bases at J, with 15 bases in the middle. The CDR3 spans 16 residues. Germline V gene data show CDR1 as SNHLY and CDR2 as FYNNEI. CDR3 residues: CASSEESGVYTYEQYF. The DNA for the CDR3 is TGTGCCAGCAGTGAAGAATCCGGGGTTTACACCTACGAGCAGTACTTC.

This sequence joins TRBV7-9 and TRBJ2-2; D ambiguous. The CDR3 extends over 15 amino acids. V dropped 5 bases and J dropped 6 bases, with 16 bases sitting between them. CDR1 is SEHNR, CDR2 FQNEAQ, per germline (reference sequence). CDR3 DNA: TGTGCCAGCAGCCTCCTTCGAGTAATGGCCGGGGAGCTGTTTTTT. It specifies CASSLLRVMAGELFF.

The rearrangement joins TRBV15 to TRBJ1-5; TRBD1 agrees at 7 bases. Trimming removed 5 bases from V and 4 bases from J; junction bases left unmatched: 8. The germline V gene encodes CDR1 LNHNV and CDR2 YYDKDF (reference sequence). The CDR3 length is 15 residues. The CDR3 sequence is CATSVTGVGNQPQHF. The CDR3 region has the DNA TGTGCCACCAGCGTCACAGGGGTCGGGAATCAGCCCCAGCATTTT.

The V and J genes are TRBV10-3 and TRBJ2-7; 9 bases are shared with TRBD1. V shed 4 bases and J 7 bases; nucleotides not matched to a gene: 5. Germline lookup yields CDR1 ENHRY and CDR2 SYGVKD. The CDR3 sequence is 13 residues long. CDR3 sequence: CAISGTGTGEQYF. DNA of the CDR3: TGTGCCATCAGTGGGACAGGGACAGGGGAGCAGTACTTC.

The rearrangement joins TRBV15 to TRBJ2-6, with 12 bases identical to TRBD1. V was clipped by 11 bases and J by 2 bases; unmatched bases: 4. This CDR3 has 15 amino acids. Germline CDR1 and CDR2: LNHNV and YYDKDF (reference sequence). As DNA, the CDR3 is TGTGCCGGGACAGGGGGCCTTGCTGGGGCCAACGTCCTGACTTTC. Translated, it gives CAGTGGLAGANVLTF.

Written as DNA, the CDR3 is TGTGCCATCAGTCAACAGGGACTTTTGGAGACCCAGTACTTC. Its protein product is CAISQQGLLETQYF. V and J are TRBV10-3 and TRBJ2-5; the D gene could be TRBD1 or TRBD2 (6 bases each). Trimming left V 5 bases short and J 5 bases short, with 15 bases between. Germline-derived CDR1 and CDR2 are ENHRY and SYGVKD. CDR3 length equals 14 residues.